This T cell receptor (beta chain) was sequenced in a study of T-cell memory formation after mild COVID-19. The CDR3 runs to 13 residues. TCRdb redid the calling of the 5' RACE reads with MiXCR, one entry per CDR3 protein. In the table there are around 320,000 distinct CDR3 sequences, approximately 29% of which are singletons. This TCR came from an adult woman who had mild COVID-19 (a few samples of this study predate the infection). Cell type and time point are not known. Sequences were obtained from PBMCs or a T cell subset sorted from them (not recorded which). The chain employs TRBV21-1 and TRBJ2-2; the D segment call TRBD1 is taken from the table without a DNA check. TRBV21-1 is described as a pseudogene. CDR3 coding DNA: TGTGCCAGCAGCAGACAGGGACGTGGGGAGCTGTTTTTT. This translates into CASSRQGRGELFF.